The table lists the clone carrying this T cell receptor beta chain with a few counts. A much larger clonotype is one base distant, so this may be a read error. This specimen belongs to a study of neurological immune-mediated disorders. This CDR3 is built from 15 residues. Germline lookup yields CDR1 KGHDR and CDR2 SFDVKD. Losses at the gene ends were 3 bases for V and 5 bases for J; bases not matched to a gene: 5. TCRdb fed the 5' RACE reads into MiXCR, producing one record per CDR3 protein. Of almost 85,000 distinct CDR3 sequences listed, just over 2.5% are singletons. The sample was PBMCs. The gene calls are TRBV24-1 and TRBJ2-3, with 9 bases identical to TRBD2. The clonotype was recovered from a woman in her 30s with multiple sclerosis. The CDR3 nucleotides read TGTGCCACCAGTGATCATAGCGGGAGCGGAGATACGCAGTATTTT. Protein: CATSDHSGSGDTQYF.